Each of the 21 T cell receptor beta chains below was sequenced from the same sample in a study of T-cell reconstitution after alpha-beta-depleted transplantation in children. TCRbeta library construction was performed incorporating unique molecular identifiers. TCRdb re-called the PCR reads with MiXCR, one entry per CDR3 protein. The data show around 250,000 distinct CDR3 sequences, 9.9% seen once. The sequencing here drew on PBMCs from the stem cell graft donor, taken from the stem cell graft. Receptors originate from a human donor who donated a stem cell graft to a child with SCID.

This chain uses TRBV20-1 with TRBJ2-3; D is undetermined. Trimming pared 6 bases from V and 2 bases from J, leaving 6 bases between. The germline V gene has CDR1 DFQATT and CDR2 SNEGSKA (reference sequence). CDR3 length: 11 residues. CDR3 region: CSAAATDTQYF. In DNA form, the CDR3 reads TGCAGTGCCGCAGCCACAGATACGCAGTATTTT.

This chain uses TRBV20-1 with TRBJ2-1, with 8 positions matching TRBD2. V lost 6 bases, J lost 7 bases, and 11 bases stayed unmatched. CDR3 length: 14 amino acids. CDR1 and CDR2 from the germline V gene are DFQATT and SNEGSKA (reference sequence). This CDR3 reads CSAKGLVSGNEQFF. The CDR3, as DNA: TGCAGTGCCAAGGGACTAGTTTCGGGAAATGAGCAGTTCTTC.

This clonotype has more than one count but fewer than ten. The chain joins TRBV5-1 to TRBJ2-3, with D unclear. The V gene's germline CDR1 is SGHRS and CDR2 YFSETQ. The CDR3 extends over 15 amino acids. Between the trimmed V and J ends, which lost 4 bases and 6 bases, there was a span of 18 bases. The CDR3 coding sequence is TGCGCCAGCAGCCTCCCGGGCGTCAGTTGGGATACGCAGTATTTT. It codes for CASSLPGVSWDTQYF.

This chain links TRBV6-5 with TRBJ1-1; D unresolved. This CDR3 is 11 amino acids long. CDR1 is MNHEY, CDR2 SVGAGI, per germline. Trimming shortened V by 2 bases and J by 8 bases, and 6 bases separated the two germline ends. The CDR3 DNA reads as TGTGCCAGCAGTTACAGGCAGGAAGCTTTCTTT. Residues: CASSYRQEAFF.

On this clonotype itself: A much larger clonotype is one base distant, so this may be a read error. The chain combines TRBV7-3 with TRBJ2-3; D is unclear. The CDR3 contains 11 residues. Per the germline V gene, CDR1 is SGHTA and CDR2 is FQGTGA. The CDR3: CASSLSDAQYF. The DNA for the CDR3 is TGTGCCAGCAGCTTATCAGATGCGCAGTATTTT.

This clonotype came up many times. This chain links TRBV3-1 with TRBJ1-2, with TRBD1 identical over 7 bases. Germline CDR1 reads LGHDT; CDR2 reads YNNKEL (reference sequence). The CDR3 is made up of 13 amino acids. V shed 4 bases and J 6 bases; nucleotides not matched to a gene: 5. Here the CDR3 DNA reads TGTGCCAGCAGCCGGGGACAGCTCCATGGCTACACCTTC. Translation gives CASSRGQLHGYTF.

V gene TRBV18 combines with J gene TRBJ1-1; no definite D call. Trimming cost V 2 bases and J 2 bases, with 6 bases left between them. CDR1 and CDR2 from the germline V gene are KGHSH and LQKENI. The CDR3 sequence is 13 residues long. Here the CDR3 reads CASSPAVNTEAFF. The CDR3 DNA reads TGTGCCAGCTCACCAGCGGTTAACACTGAAGCTTTCTTT.

This clonotype came up a few times. The rearrangement joins TRBV7-3 to TRBJ2-3; possibly TRBD2 for D (5 bases). The V gene lost 2 bases and the J gene lost 2 bases, with 14 bases spanning the gap. Germline V CDR1 and CDR2: SGHTA, FQGTGA. This CDR3 region has 16 residues. CDR3 region: CASSLVASSYTDTQYF. The CDR3 DNA reads TGTGCCAGCAGCTTAGTCGCTAGCAGTTACACAGATACGCAGTATTTT.

The chain has TRBV5-1 and TRBJ2-7, with 12 bases aligning to TRBD1. V lost 6 bases, J lost 5 bases, and 12 bases stayed unmatched. The V gene's germline CDR1 is SGHRS and CDR2 YFSETQ. The CDR3 spans 16 residues. CDR3 region: CASKPGQGAVVDEQYF. CDR3 coding DNA: TGCGCCAGCAAACCGGGACAGGGGGCGGTGGTGGACGAGCAGTACTTC.

V and J are TRBV5-6 and TRBJ2-5; the D is unclear. The ends were cut back, 0 bases at V and 7 bases at J, with 13 bases in the middle. This CDR3 region has 14 residues. Germline assignment: CDR1 SGHDT and CDR2 YYEEEE. DNA of the CDR3: TGTGCCAGCAGCTTGGATCCACCGGGCGGGACCCAGTACTTC. Translating gives CASSLDPPGGTQYF. Drawing the rest from reference TRBV5-6 and TRBJ2-5, the complete variable domain is DAGVTQSPTHLIKTRGQQVTLRCSPKSGHDTVSWYQQALGQGPQFIFQYYEEEERQRGNFPDRFSGHQFPNYSSELNVNALLLGDSALYLCASSLDPPGGTQYFGPGTRLLVL.

The genes are TRBV3-1 and TRBJ1-1; D is undetermined. Per germline, CDR1 LGHDT and CDR2 YNNKEL (reference sequence). CDR3 length: 13 amino acids. V was pared by 8 bases and J by 4 bases, with 14 bases between. This CDR3 reads CASAFQRGTEAFF. The CDR3 coding sequence is TGTGCCAGCGCATTCCAACGCGGCACTGAAGCTTTCTTT. The full variable domain, rest sourced from reference TRBV3-1 and TRBJ1-1, is DTAVSQTPKYLVTQMGNDKSIKCEQNLGHDTMYWYKQDSKKFLKIMFSYNNKELIINETVPNRFSPKSPDKAHLNLHINSLELGDSAVYFCASAFQRGTEAFFGQGTRLTVV.

The gene calls are TRBV6-2 or TRBV6-3 and TRBJ2-1; D is undetermined. V was cut by 8 bases and J by 4 bases, with 15 bases left in between. The CDR3 totals 14 residues. Germline loops: CDR1 MNHEY, CDR2 SVGEGT. CDR3 in DNA: TGTGCCAGCGTCCAAGGTGGGGATTACAATGAGCAGTTCTTC. It translates to CASVQGGDYNEQFF.

The rearrangement uses TRBV3-1 and TRBJ1-2, with TRBD1 matching over 9 bases. This CDR3 comprises 12 residues. Per the germline V gene, CDR1 is LGHDT and CDR2 is YNNKEL (reference sequence). Unmatched junction bases numbered 6, after V lost 11 bases and J lost 5 bases. Here the CDR3 DNA reads TGTGCCGCAAGTGGGACAGGGTATGGCTACACCTTC. Its protein product is CAASGTGYGYTF.

CDR3 bases: TGTGCCAGCTCACCACTTGGAGGGTCAAGGGGGCTACGGGGAGATACGCAGTATTTT. Its protein is CASSPLGGSRGLRGDTQYF. V gene TRBV18 combines with J gene TRBJ2-3; D perhaps matches TRBD1 (7 bases). Per germline, CDR1 KGHSH and CDR2 LQKENI. The CDR3 totals 19 residues. The V end lost 1 base, the J end lost 5 bases, and 25 bases lay between the germline ends.

The chain employs TRBV5-1 and TRBJ2-3; the match to TRBD2 covers 10 bases. Germline V gene data show CDR1 as SGHRS and CDR2 as YFSETQ. V was pared by 6 bases and J by 2 bases, with 12 bases of the junction left unmatched. CDR3 length: 17 amino acids. The CDR3 region is CASNSGGSLPPTDTQYF. CDR3 coding DNA: TGCGCCAGCAATAGCGGGGGGTCCCTCCCCCCCACAGATACGCAGTATTTT.

The gene calls are TRBV12-3 or TRBV12-4 and TRBJ1-1, with 7 bases identical to TRBD1. The ends lost 6 bases at V and 8 bases at J; junction bases unmatched: 3. CDR3 length: 11 residues. CDR3 protein: CASRKGAEAFF. The CDR3 nucleotides read TGTGCCAGCAGAAAGGGGGCGGAAGCTTTCTTT.

This clonotype was counted at least ten times. This rearrangement joins TRBV3-1 to TRBJ2-7; 12 positions match TRBD2. Germline V gene sequence: CDR1 LGHDT, CDR2 YNNKEL (reference sequence). V trimming: 1 base; J trimming: 3 bases; junction bases outside the gene matches: 1. CDR3 size: 15 residues. The CDR3 bases are TGTGCCAGCAGCCAAGGACTAGCGGGGGACTACGAGCAGTACTTC. Residues: CASSQGLAGDYEQYF.

This clonotype was found a few times. The gene calls are TRBV20-1 and TRBJ1-5; D call uncertain. The germline V gene encodes CDR1 DFQATT and CDR2 SNEGSKA (reference sequence). Trimming shortened V by 3 bases and J by 1 base, and 10 bases separated the two germline ends. The CDR3 covers 14 residues. The CDR3 spells CSASLGGSNQPQHF. In DNA, the CDR3 is TGCAGTGCTAGTCTCGGAGGGAGCAATCAGCCCCAGCATTTT.

This clonotype was detected a few times. This sequence joins TRBV7-3 and TRBJ2-3; 12 nucleotides match TRBD2. The CDR3 is 17 amino acids. J lost 1 base, V lost 5 bases, and 7 bases had no gene match. Per the germline V gene, CDR1 is SGHTA and CDR2 is FQGTGA. CDR3 DNA sequence: TGTGCCAGCAGCCTCGGACTAGCGGGGATTGGCACAGATACGCAGTATTTT. This codes for CASSLGLAGIGTDTQYF.

This clonotype was counted a single time. A single base separates this from a much larger clone, so it may be a read error. V gene TRBV4-1 combines with J gene TRBJ2-7, with a weak D call TRBD1 (6 bases). CDR1 is MGHRA and CDR2 is YSYEKL in the germline V gene. Between the trimmed V and J ends, which lost 4 bases and 2 bases, there was a span of 12 bases. The CDR3 is made up of 14 amino acids. For the CDR3, the DNA is TGCGCCAGCAGCCTGGGGGCGATGGCCTACGAGCAGTACTTC. This sequence encodes CASSLGAMAYEQYF.

In this sample, this clonotype turned up a few times. This sequence joins TRBV2 and TRBJ2-7; the match to TRBD1 covers 9 bases. Per germline, CDR1 SNHLY and CDR2 FYNNEI. With V trimmed by 6 bases and J by 5 bases, 8 bases remained unmatched. The CDR3 consists of 14 residues. DNA for the CDR3: TGTGCCAGCAGGGGGGGACAGGGACTCGACGAGCAGTACTTC. Amino acids: CASRGGQGLDEQYF.